The 4 T cell receptor beta chains below come from one sample, sequenced in a study of tumor-infiltrating lymphocytes in primary liver carcinoma. From unsorted bulk tissue weighing roughly 17-31 mg, DNA and RNA were co-extracted. From 500 ng of total RNA, TCR beta-specific cDNA was reverse-transcribed using a constant-region primer. Three nested multiplex PCR rounds, a slightly modified ARM-PCR, produced the libraries for TCR beta. Use of TRBV1-TRBV30 forward primers with a C-beta reverse primer characterized the first two PCR rounds, which lasted approximately 11 cycles each. TCRdb ran MiXCR on the multiplex PCR reads and lists one entry per CDR3 protein. The table lists 110,000 or so distinct CDR3 sequences, about four fifths of them singletons. The sequencing input was liver tumor tissue from sampling region 3. The subset denotes: tumor region T3, left-lateral pole. These TCRs come from a man in his forties with primary liver carcinoma and hepatitis B virus infection.

About this clonotype: The junction shows a germline mismatch at one end, possibly a read error. The chain couples TRBV5-8 to TRBJ2-1; TRBD2 matches at 10 bases. The CDR3 loop spans 16 amino acids. CDR1 SGHTS and CDR2 YDEGEE come from the germline V gene. The CDR3 protein is CASSTGLARLYNEQFF. The CDR3 DNA is TGTGCCAGCAGCACGGGACTAGCGAGATTATACAATGAGCAGTTTTTC.

This clonotype was seen at least ten times. This may be a read error, as it is one base from a much larger clone. The rearrangement uses TRBV11-3 and TRBJ2-2, with D perhaps TRBD2 (5 bases). V dropped 1 base and J dropped 1 base, with 16 bases sitting between them. The V gene's germline CDR1 is SGHNT and CDR2 YENEEA. This CDR3 is built from 18 residues. The CDR3 sequence is CASSLGRIARGNTGELFF. As DNA, the CDR3 is TGTGCCAGCAGCTTAGGGCGGATAGCGAGAGGGAACACCGGGGAGCTGTTTTTT.

This clonotype was counted ten times or more. The V gene is TRBV7-9, the J gene TRBJ2-7; 7 bases map to TRBD1. The CDR3 runs to 12 residues. Germline CDR1 and CDR2: SEHNR and FQNEAQ (reference sequence). The junction had 4 bases not matched to a gene; V was cut back by 7 bases and J by 4 bases. DNA of the CDR3: TGTGCCAGCATCAAACAGGGGTACGAGCAGTACTTC. It encodes CASIKQGYEQYF.

As to this clonotype: As the CDR3 is not closed by the conserved phenylalanine or tryptophan, this likely results from a read error. The V call is TRBV6-1, the J call TRBJ2-6; the match to TRBD2 covers 13 bases. The CDR3 extends over 15 amino acids. The V gene's germline CDR1 is MNHNS and CDR2 SASEGT. The CDR3 loop reads CATSFGTSGIDVLTL. The CDR3 DNA sequence: TGTGCCACCAGTTTTGGGACTAGCGGGATCGACGTCCTGACTTTA.